These 19 T cell receptor beta chains originate from one sample sequenced in a study of identical twins. MiXCR was run by TCRdb on the 5' RACE reads, yielding one entry per CDR3 protein. The sample yields about 690,000 distinct CDR3 sequences, approximately 21% seen once. The data were also submitted as part of a second study, on T cells expressing NK-cell markers.

Specimen: PBMCs. These receptors all stem from a woman aged 18-29 years in good health.

In its sample, this clonotype was seen many times. The J gene is TRBJ2-3, the V gene TRBV20-1; 12 bases are a match to TRBD2. Germline CDR1 and CDR2: DFQATT and SNEGSKA (reference sequence). V trimming: 8 bases; J trimming: 2 bases; junction bases outside the gene matches: 5. The CDR3 runs 14 residues. In DNA, the CDR3 is TGCAGTCCTCGACTAGCGGGAGCCACAGATACGCAGTATTTT. This translates into CSPRLAGATDTQYF.

The chain joins TRBV7-9 to TRBJ2-1; TRBD1 or TRBD2 may be the D gene (5 bases each). Germline CDR1 is SEHNR and CDR2 is FQNEAQ (reference sequence). This CDR3 contains 15 residues. Trimming cost V 4 bases and J 8 bases, with 18 bases left between them. In nucleotides, the CDR3 is TGTGCCAGCAGCTCGAATCGGGACGTATATTATGAGCAGTTCTTC. Its protein product is CASSSNRDVYYEQFF. Supplemented by reference TRBV7-9 and TRBJ2-1, the full variable domain reads DTGVSQNPRHKITKRGQNVTFRCDPISEHNRLYWYRQTLGQGPEFLTYFQNEAQLEKSRLLSDRFSAERPKGSFSTLEIQRTEQGDSAMYLCASSSNRDVYYEQFFGPGTRLTVL.

The V call is TRBV5-1, the J call TRBJ2-7; either TRBD1 or TRBD2 may fit D (5 bases each). With 3 bases removed from V and 7 bases from J, the gap between germline ends came to 17 bases. Germline V CDR1 and CDR2: SGHRS, YFSETQ. The CDR3 covers 14 residues. The CDR3 DNA follows: TGCGCCAGCAGCTGGGGGACGACTGAGGGGGAGCAGTACTTC. It specifies CASSWGTTEGEQYF.

The gene calls are TRBV10-3 and TRBJ1-4, with D perhaps matching TRBD1 (6 bases). The germline V and J ends were trimmed by 2 bases and 4 bases, with 11 bases remaining between them. CDR1 and CDR2 (germline): ENHRY, SYGVKD. This CDR3 contains 15 residues. The CDR3, as DNA: TGTGCCATCAGTGAGAGCGGGGGCGGTAATGAAAAACTGTTTTTT. Translating gives CAISESGGGNEKLFF.

For the CDR3, the DNA is TGTGCCAGCACCCGACAGGGTGAAGCTTTCTTT. Its translation is CASTRQGEAFF. The gene calls are TRBV6-5 and TRBJ1-1; 7 bases are a match to TRBD1. Looked up from germline, CDR1 is MNHEY and CDR2 is SVGAGI. V was clipped by 7 bases and J by 7 bases; unmatched bases: 3. CDR3 length: 11 residues.

This clonotype was observed a few times. V usage is TRBV5-1 and J usage is TRBJ2-1; 13 bases match TRBD2. J gave up 14 bases and V 0 bases, and 8 bases lay outside the gene matches. Germline V lookup: CDR1 SGHRS, CDR2 YFSETQ. The CDR3 extends over 15 amino acids. CDR3 in amino acids: CASSLVTSGGAEEFF. DNA for the CDR3: TGCGCCAGCAGCTTGGTAACTAGCGGGGGGGCCGAGGAGTTCTTC.

V gene TRBV29-1 combines with J gene TRBJ2-3; possibly TRBD2 for D (6 bases). The CDR3 runs 13 residues. Trimming left V 7 bases short and J 0 bases short, with 11 bases between. The germline V gene encodes CDR1 SQVTM and CDR2 ANQGSEA. CDR3 in DNA: TGCAGCGGGCGACTAGTTAGCACAGATACGCAGTATTTT. Protein product: CSGRLVSTDTQYF.

This clonotype was seen ten or more times. V usage is TRBV12-3 or TRBV12-4 and J usage is TRBJ1-5, with D unresolved. Trimming removed 6 bases from V and 4 bases from J, with 7 bases in between. This CDR3 is 12 amino acids long. Here the CDR3 DNA reads TGTGCCAGCAGCCCTTTGAATCAGCCCCAGCATTTT. This encodes CASSPLNQPQHF.

This clonotype was seen only a few times. The genes are TRBV5-1 and TRBJ2-7; 7 bases are a match to TRBD1. Germline CDR1 and CDR2: SGHRS and YFSETQ. V was pared by 0 bases and J by 2 bases, with 5 bases of the junction left unmatched. The CDR3 has 15 residues. CDR3 in amino acids: CASSLVRQGAYEQYF. CDR3 nucleotide sequence: TGCGCCAGCAGCTTGGTCCGTCAGGGGGCCTACGAGCAGTACTTC. Supplemented by reference TRBV5-1 and TRBJ2-7, the full variable domain reads KAGVTQTPRYLIKTRGQQVTLSCSPISGHRSVSWYQQTPGQGLQFLFEYFSETQRNKGNFPGRFSGRQFSNSRSEMNVSTLELGDSALYLCASSLVRQGAYEQYFGPGTRLTVT.

This clonotype was counted between two and nine times. The chain couples TRBV12-3 or TRBV12-4 to TRBJ2-7; D is unresolved. Trimming took off 11 bases at V and 2 bases at J, with 7 bases between the two ends. This CDR3 is built from 10 residues. CDR3 amino acids: CASKTYEQYF. The CDR3 DNA follows: TGTGCCTCCAAGACCTACGAGCAGTACTTC.

This chain joins TRBV29-1 and TRBJ2-7, with D perhaps matching TRBD1 or TRBD2 (5 bases each). CDR1 is SQVTM, CDR2 ANQGSEA, per germline. Trimming removed 4 bases from V and 2 bases from J, with 12 bases in between. The CDR3 totals 13 residues. CDR3 residues: CSVVGDEAYEQYF. CDR3 DNA: TGCAGCGTTGTAGGGGACGAGGCCTACGAGCAGTACTTC.

This clonotype was observed a few times. V and J are TRBV7-8 and TRBJ2-1; no clear D gene. V was clipped by 1 base and J by 0 bases, with 7 bases between them. The CDR3 length is 15 residues. The germline V gene has CDR1 SGHVS and CDR2 FQNEAQ. CDR3 protein: CASSLVDPSYNEQFF. Written as DNA, the CDR3 is TGTGCCAGCAGCTTAGTGGATCCCTCCTACAATGAGCAGTTCTTC.

The DNA of the CDR3 is TGCGCCAGCGGCCAGGATCCTAGCGGGGCAGGTAATGAGCAGTTCTTC. It encodes CASGQDPSGAGNEQFF. The V call is TRBV5-1, the J call TRBJ2-1, with 9 nucleotides matching TRBD2. V lost 7 bases and J lost 7; bases outside the gene matches: 15. The CDR3 contains 16 residues. Looked up from germline, CDR1 is SGHRS and CDR2 is YFSETQ.

The chain links TRBV20-1 to TRBJ2-3; 9 bases match TRBD1. This CDR3 region has 12 residues. V shed 4 bases and J 9 bases; nucleotides not matched to a gene: 5. Germline V gives CDR1 DFQATT, CDR2 SNEGSKA (reference sequence). In DNA, the CDR3 is TGCAGTGCTAACCGGGACAGGGAGACGCAGTATTTT. Residues: CSANRDRETQYF.

This chain connects TRBV7-3 to TRBJ2-1; 8 bases map to TRBD2. CDR1 SGHTA and CDR2 FQGTGA come from the germline V gene. Trimming cost V 4 bases and J 9 bases; bases outside gene matches: 11. This CDR3 has 15 amino acids. This chain's CDR3 is CASSSSGASGGEQFF. In DNA form, the CDR3 reads TGTGCCAGCAGCTCCAGCGGGGCGAGCGGGGGTGAGCAGTTCTTC.

This chain connects TRBV2 to TRBJ2-3, with 8 positions matching TRBD1. Germline values: CDR1 SNHLY, CDR2 FYNNEI. The CDR3 has 13 amino acids. J lost 2 bases, V lost 11 bases, and 6 bases had no gene match. In DNA form, the CDR3 reads TGTGCCGGGACAGGAGTAAACACAGATACGCAGTATTTT. Protein sequence: CAGTGVNTDTQYF.

The chain uses TRBV3-1 and TRBJ2-6; D call uncertain. This CDR3 has 14 amino acids. V was shortened by 4 bases and J by 1 base, with 5 bases between the two germline ends. Germline V lookup: CDR1 LGHDT, CDR2 YNNKEL (reference sequence). The CDR3 DNA sequence: TGTGCCAGCAGCCGCCTATCTGGGGCCAACGTCCTGACTTTC. It specifies CASSRLSGANVLTF.

J is TRBJ2-5 and V is TRBV27; D possibly uses TRBD1 or TRBD2 (5 bases each). This CDR3 has 14 residues. V dropped 1 base and J dropped 5 bases, with 11 bases sitting between them. Per germline, CDR1 MNHEY and CDR2 SMNVEV (reference sequence). CDR3 residues: CASSLFREKETQYF. For the CDR3, the DNA is TGTGCCAGCAGTTTATTCAGGGAGAAGGAGACCCAGTACTTC.

This chain links TRBV12-3 or TRBV12-4 with TRBJ2-7, with D possibly being TRBD2 (7 bases). The CDR3 is 14 residues long. V lost 5 bases and J lost 5, with 16 bases in between. In DNA form, the CDR3 reads TGTGCCAGCAGTATTCGGGGGGCGAGGAACGAGCAGTACTTC. Its protein is CASSIRGARNEQYF.